One and the same sample provided the 20 T cell receptor beta chains below, sequenced in a study of T cell responses to AZD1222 COVID-19 vaccine. Data came from immunoSEQ multiplex PCR; TCRdb stores just in-frame clones and leaves some out. The sample holds approximately 180,000 clones, around 90% seen once. The source material was peripheral blood, sampled on day 0 of AZD1222 vaccination. These receptors all stem from an adult in good health.

This sequence joins TRBV19 and TRBJ1-4, with a weak D call TRBD1 (6 bases). This CDR3 contains 16 residues. CDR1 is LNHDA, CDR2 SQIVND, per germline (reference sequence). The V end was cut by 4 bases, the J end by 5 bases, with 17 bases between. The CDR3, as DNA: TGTGCCAGTAGTAGTTTAGGGGGACGGAGGAATGAAAAACTGTTTTTT. It specifies CASSSLGGRRNEKLFF. The complete variable domain, with remaining parts taken from reference TRBV19 and TRBJ1-4, reads DGGITQSPKYLFRKEGQNVTLSCEQNLNHDAMYWYRQDPGQGLRLIYYSQIVNDFQKGDIAEGYSVSREKKESFPLTVTSAQKNPTAFYLCASSSLGGRRNEKLFFGSGTQLSVL.

The J gene is TRBJ2-1, the V gene TRBV6-5; weak D call: TRBD1 (6 bases). Trimming stripped 6 bases from V and 6 bases from J, with 12 bases between. This CDR3 spans 13 amino acids. Germline CDR1 and CDR2: MNHEY and SVGAGI. The CDR3 DNA reads TGTGCCAGCAGAATGTTACAGGGCAATGAGCAGTTCTTC. Its protein product is CASRMLQGNEQFF.

V and J are TRBV4-2 and TRBJ1-4; D is unclear. This CDR3 region has 15 residues. In germline, CDR1 is LGHNA, CDR2 YNFKEQ. With 0 bases removed from V and 5 bases from J, the gap between germline ends came to 10 bases. CDR3 coding DNA: TGTGCCAGCAGCCAAGATGGACTCCAGAATGAAAAACTGTTTTTT. Amino acids: CASSQDGLQNEKLFF.

V gene TRBV4-3 combines with J gene TRBJ2-3; the match to TRBD2 covers 11 bases. Germline CDR1 LGHNA, CDR2 YSLEER. The CDR3 runs to 15 residues. V was clipped by 6 bases and J by 4 bases; unmatched bases: 6. The CDR3, as DNA: TGCGCCAGCAGTTTAGCGGGAGGGCCGGCAGATACGCAGTATTTT. Protein: CASSLAGGPADTQYF.

V and J are TRBV5-1 and TRBJ2-4; 9 nucleotides match TRBD2. The CDR3 length is 16 residues. The germline V gene has CDR1 SGHRS and CDR2 YFSETQ. The trim removed 3 bases at V and 0 bases at J, leaving 4 bases unmatched. The CDR3 DNA follows: TGCGCCAGCAGCTCAGGGACTAGCCTAGCCAAAAACATTCAGTACTTC. It encodes CASSSGTSLAKNIQYF.

This chain connects TRBV24-1 to TRBJ2-3; D might be TRBD2 (6 bases). Trimming pared 1 base from V and 3 bases from J, leaving 10 bases between. This CDR3 comprises 15 residues. Germline CDR1 is KGHDR and CDR2 is SFDVKD. The CDR3: CATSDFGGITDTQYF. The CDR3 coding sequence is TGTGCCACCAGTGATTTCGGGGGTATAACAGATACGCAGTATTTT.

V usage is TRBV7-3 and J usage is TRBJ1-2; D gene unclear. The CDR3 is made up of 15 amino acids. The ends were cut back, 5 bases at V and 4 bases at J, with 17 bases in the middle. Per the germline V gene, CDR1 is SGHTA and CDR2 is FQGTGA. CDR3 amino acids: CASSPFPSESYGYTF. In DNA form, the CDR3 reads TGTGCCAGCAGCCCTTTCCCGTCAGAGAGCTATGGCTACACCTTC.

The J gene is TRBJ2-2, the V gene TRBV27, with 8 positions matching TRBD1. The germline V gene encodes CDR1 MNHEY and CDR2 SMNVEV (reference sequence). V was clipped by 5 bases and J by 8 bases; unmatched bases: 13. This CDR3 spans 16 amino acids. The CDR3 DNA sequence: TGTGCCAGCAGTCCATACCCGGGACAGGTATGGGGGGAGCTGTTTTTT. This sequence encodes CASSPYPGQVWGELFF.

This chain uses TRBV24-1 with TRBJ2-5; D may correspond to TRBD1 or TRBD2 (5 bases each). Trimming left V 4 bases short and J 5 bases short, with 16 bases between. Per the germline V gene, CDR1 is KGHDR and CDR2 is SFDVKD. The CDR3 runs 15 residues. DNA of the CDR3: TGTGCCACCAGTGACCGGGACGGAACTAAGGAGACCCAGTACTTC. Residues: CATSDRDGTKETQYF.

This clone appeared a single time. The chain is built from TRBV7-2 and TRBJ1-4, with TRBD1 identical over 8 bases. Unmatched junction bases numbered 13, after V lost 5 bases and J lost 8 bases. Germline CDR1 is SGHTA and CDR2 is FQGNSA. The CDR3 is made up of 16 amino acids. The CDR3 region is CASSMNFRGLGEKLFF. CDR3 DNA: TGTGCCAGCAGCATGAATTTCAGGGGGCTAGGGGAAAAACTGTTTTTT.

This clone was seen only a few times. CDR3 amino acids: CASSIGIDRGGEQYF. Here the CDR3 DNA reads TGTGCCAGTAGTATAGGCATTGACAGGGGAGGCGAGCAGTACTTC. The chain carries TRBV19 and TRBJ2-7; 8 nucleotides align to TRBD1. Germline assignment: CDR1 LNHDA and CDR2 SQIVND (reference sequence). The CDR3 is 15 amino acids. Trimming removed 1 base from V and 6 bases from J; junction bases left unmatched: 8.

The chain recombines TRBV4-3 with TRBJ2-7, with TRBD1 matching over 7 bases. The V segment lost 4 bases and the J segment 2 bases; nucleotides outside the gene matches: 8. The CDR3 sequence is 15 residues long. Per the germline V gene, CDR1 is LGHNA and CDR2 is YSLEER. The CDR3, as DNA: TGCGCCAGCAGCCTAAGACAGGGTGTTACCTACGAGCAGTACTTC. Its protein is CASSLRQGVTYEQYF.

This chain joins TRBV3-1 (or the pseudogene TRBV3-2) and TRBJ2-2; D ambiguous. Germline V lookup: CDR1 LGHDT, CDR2 YNNKEL (reference sequence). Trimming stripped 0 bases from V and 0 bases from J, with 14 bases between. The CDR3 has 18 residues. CDR3 sequence: CASSQDPMSSANTGELFF. CDR3 DNA: TGTGCCAGCAGCCAAGATCCGATGTCCAGTGCGAACACCGGGGAGCTGTTTTTT.

The chain recombines TRBV28 with TRBJ1-2; D gene unclear. CDR3 length equals 15 residues. Between the trimmed V and J ends, which lost 7 bases and 4 bases, there was a span of 19 bases. Germline-derived CDR1 and CDR2 are MDHEN and SYDVKM. The CDR3 loop is CASTAGSDGSYGYTF. The DNA of the CDR3 is TGTGCCAGCACCGCCGGTTCTGACGGTAGCTATGGCTACACCTTC.

This clone appeared once. This chain uses TRBV2 with TRBJ2-3; D is unclear. From germline, CDR1 is SNHLY and CDR2 FYNNEI. The CDR3 totals 14 residues. V was trimmed by 7 bases and J by 0 bases, leaving 11 bases between them. CDR3 nucleotide sequence: TGTGCCAGCATGCTGGACGTTAGCACAGATACGCAGTATTTT. It is translated as CASMLDVSTDTQYF.

For the CDR3, the DNA is TGTGCCAGCAGCCCCCCGGTAGGGAAGCAGTATTTT. This sequence encodes CASSPPVGKQYF. This sequence joins TRBV7-2 and TRBJ2-3; the D is unclear. Trimming shortened V by 5 bases and J by 11 bases, and 14 bases separated the two germline ends. The CDR3 is made up of 12 amino acids. Germline assignment: CDR1 SGHTA and CDR2 FQGNSA.

The chain couples TRBV6-5 to TRBJ1-2; D is undetermined. The V and J ends lost 8 bases and 1 base respectively, with 5 bases between them. Looked up from germline, CDR1 is MNHEY and CDR2 is SVGAGI. The CDR3 covers 11 residues. The CDR3 here is CASGHNYGYTF. CDR3 DNA sequence: TGTGCCAGCGGTCATAACTATGGCTACACCTTC.

The CDR3 reads CSVDSGGPGANVLTF. The CDR3, as DNA: TGCAGCGTTGACTCCGGGGGGCCTGGGGCCAACGTCCTGACTTTC. V is TRBV29-1 and J is TRBJ2-6; possible D gene TRBD2, 7 bases. This CDR3 region has 15 residues. Germline V lookup: CDR1 SQVTM, CDR2 ANQGSEA. The V end was cut by 3 bases, the J end by 2 bases, with 11 bases between.

The chain links TRBV7-9 to TRBJ2-5; 9 bases fit TRBD1. This CDR3 has 17 amino acids. Germline-derived CDR1 and CDR2 are SEHNR and FQNEAQ (reference sequence). Losses at the gene ends were 1 base for V and 4 bases for J; bases not matched to a gene: 10. CDR3 sequence (DNA): TGTGCCAGCAGCTTAGAAGGGACAGGGCCCGTCCGAGAGACCCAGTACTTC. Its translation is CASSLEGTGPVRETQYF. Based on the CDR3 plus reference TRBV7-9 and TRBJ2-5, the full variable domain is DTGVSQNPRHKITKRGQNVTFRCDPISEHNRLYWYRQTLGQGPEFLTYFQNEAQLEKSRLLSDRFSAERPKGSFSTLEIQRTEQGDSAMYLCASSLEGTGPVRETQYFGPGTRLLVL.

The chain is built from TRBV19 and TRBJ2-3; TRBD2 matches at 14 bases. The CDR3 runs 17 residues. Trimming took 4 bases from V and 7 from J; bases not matched to a gene: 10. Germline V gene data show CDR1 as LNHDA and CDR2 as SQIVND (reference sequence). The CDR3 loop is CASSKQGTSGGPNTQYF. The CDR3 bases are TGTGCCAGTAGTAAACAGGGGACTAGCGGGGGACCCAATACGCAGTATTTT.